Only a few counts were recorded for the clone carrying this T cell receptor (beta chain). Its target is not known. The data are from a study of T cells in Graves' hyperthyroidism and ophthalmopathy. Study observations and caveats: Most clonotypes expanded in thyroid above 0.001 were likewise present in blood.

TCR beta CDR3 region amplification was performed from RNA transcripts. HTBI primers were employed in a first-round RT-PCR of the TCR CDR3. TCRdb reanalysed the multiplex PCR reads using MiXCR and keeps one entry per CDR3 protein. Here the sample spans 300,000 to 400,000 distinct CDR3 sequences, around 13% being singletons. Trimming removed 1 base from V and 5 bases from J, with 13 bases in between. This CDR3 has 14 residues. Per germline, CDR1 SGDLS and CDR2 YYNGEE. The definition of stable Graves' hyperthyroidism was no ophthalmopathy progression within 18 months. Patients were excluded because of uncontrolled infection, other autoimmune disease, pregnancy or lactation. The study based diagnoses on clinical symptoms, serum thyroxine and TRAb, thyroid ultrasound and orbital computed tomography.

This sequence originates from a woman aged 55 to 70 with Graves' hyperthyroidism. The sequencing input was blood. This rearrangement joins TRBV9 to TRBJ2-7; D not certain. CDR3 nucleotides: TGTGCCAGCAGCGTAAAGGGCCTAGGCGACGAGCAGTACTTC. Amino acid sequence: CASSVKGLGDEQYF.